A selection of T cell receptor beta chains follows, all from one sample in a study of graft-versus-host responses after intestinal transplantation. Profiling relied on immunoSEQ multiplex PCR, and the TCRdb table lists in-frame clones only, not all of them. Among about 23,000 clones listed, 90% to 95% were seen once. Sequenced here: PBMCs, sampled just under 40 days after intestinal transplant. Source of these receptors: a human patient who received an intestinal transplant, so some T cells may come from the graft donor. CDR3s include the opening cysteine and the closing phenylalanine or tryptophan. Fields, in order: V gene, J gene, clone size, D gene, CDR3 length, CDR3 protein, CDR3 DNA. D genes are given only for firm matches. The size entry is marked missing in some rows and otherwise reads once, few, many or a size class.

v_gene: TRBV9; j_gene: TRBJ2-1; abundance: NA; d_gene: NA; len: 16; CDR3aa: CASSAYSGRGRNEQFF; CDR3nt: TGTGCCAGCAGCGCCTACAGCGGCCGGGGTAGGAATGAGCAGTTCTTC
v_gene: TRBV19; j_gene: TRBJ2-3; abundance: NA; d_gene: NA; len: 14; CDR3aa: CASSIRLGGDTQYF; CDR3nt: TGTGCCAGTAGTATACGACTAGGAGGGGATACGCAGTATTTT
v_gene: TRBV30; j_gene: TRBJ2-2; abundance: NA; d_gene: TRBD2; len: 18; CDR3aa: CAWNRDRLAGGSGGELFF; CDR3nt: TGTGCCTGGAACAGGGATCGACTAGCGGGGGGCTCTGGTGGGGAGCTGTTTTTT
v_gene: TRBV19; j_gene: TRBJ1-4; abundance: few; d_gene: NA; len: 15; CDR3aa: CASSMWEAPAEKLFF; CDR3nt: TGTGCCAGTAGTATGTGGGAAGCTCCTGCGGAAAAACTGTTTTTT
v_gene: TRBV30; j_gene: TRBJ1-1; abundance: NA; d_gene: TRBD1; len: 10; CDR3aa: CVMGQVEAFF; CDR3nt: TGTGTCATGGGACAGGTAGAAGCTTTCTTT
v_gene: TRBV5-1; j_gene: TRBJ1-1; abundance: NA; d_gene: NA; len: 13; CDR3aa: CASSFFRRGKAFF; CDR3nt: TGCGCCAGCAGCTTTTTCCGAAGGGGGAAAGCTTTCTTT
v_gene: TRBV21-1; j_gene: TRBJ2-7; abundance: NA; d_gene: NA; len: 14; CDR3aa: CASISGQGSYEQYF; CDR3nt: TGTGCCAGCATCTCGGGACAGGGCAGCTACGAGCAGTACTTC
v_gene: TRBV15; j_gene: TRBJ2-7; abundance: NA; d_gene: NA; len: 16; CDR3aa: CATSREFFPPDYEQYF; CDR3nt: TGTGCCACCAGCAGAGAATTCTTTCCTCCGGACTACGAGCAGTACTTC
v_gene: TRBV28; j_gene: TRBJ1-5; abundance: NA; d_gene: NA; len: 11; CDR3aa: CASNDNLAQHF; CDR3nt: TGTGCCAGCAATGATAACCTGGCCCAGCATTTT
v_gene: TRBV13; j_gene: TRBJ1-1; abundance: NA; d_gene: TRBD1; len: 16; CDR3aa: CASSPPDRGLQAEAFF; CDR3nt: TGTGCCAGCAGCCCCCCCGACAGGGGGCTCCAAGCTGAAGCTTTCTTT
v_gene: TRBV5-4; j_gene: TRBJ1-2; abundance: NA; d_gene: NA; len: 12; CDR3aa: CASSLEDRGYTF; CDR3nt: TGTGCCAGCAGCTTGGAGGACAGAGGCTACACCTTC
v_gene: TRBV7-9; j_gene: TRBJ2-1; abundance: few; d_gene: TRBD2; len: 17; CDR3aa: CASSSPEWEGSYNEQFF; CDR3nt: TGTGCCAGCAGCTCGCCCGAATGGGAGGGCTCCTACAATGAGCAGTTCTTC
v_gene: TRBV27; j_gene: TRBJ2-7; abundance: NA; d_gene: NA; len: 13; CDR3aa: CASAARKIYEQYF; CDR3nt: TGTGCCAGCGCTGCGCGGAAGATATACGAGCAGTACTTC
v_gene: TRBV2; j_gene: TRBJ2-1; abundance: NA; d_gene: NA; len: 15; CDR3aa: CASTRTLTVSNEQFF; CDR3nt: TGTGCCAGCACTCGGACTCTGACCGTTTCCAATGAGCAGTTCTTC
v_gene: TRBV6-4; j_gene: TRBJ1-5; abundance: NA; d_gene: TRBD1; len: 17; CDR3aa: CASSDTTGGAPGEPQHF; CDR3nt: TGTGCCAGCAGTGACACTACAGGGGGCGCCCCCGGAGAGCCCCAGCATTTT
v_gene: TRBV11-2; j_gene: TRBJ2-7; abundance: NA; d_gene: NA; len: 14; CDR3aa: CASSLAGLSYEQYF; CDR3nt: TGTGCCAGCAGCTTAGCGGGACTGTCCTACGAGCAGTACTTC
v_gene: TRBV15; j_gene: TRBJ2-1; abundance: NA; d_gene: TRBD2; len: 14; CDR3aa: CATAGLAGVNEQFF; CDR3nt: TGTGCCACCGCTGGACTAGCGGGAGTCAATGAGCAGTTCTTC
v_gene: TRBV10-3; j_gene: TRBJ2-7; abundance: NA; d_gene: TRBD2; len: 20; CDR3aa: CAISDGETSGRGGISYEQYF; CDR3nt: TGTGCCATCAGTGATGGGGAGACTAGCGGGAGAGGGGGGATCTCCTACGAGCAGTACTTC
v_gene: TRBV28; j_gene: TRBJ2-7; abundance: once; d_gene: TRBD2; len: 15; CDR3aa: CASSLSGRASYEQYF; CDR3nt: TGTGCCAGCAGTTTATCAGGGAGGGCTTCCTACGAGCAGTACTTC
v_gene: TRBV6-1; j_gene: TRBJ2-4; abundance: NA; d_gene: NA; len: 18; CDR3aa: CASSEEPAPGLAKNIQYF; CDR3nt: TGTGCCAGCAGTGAAGAACCTGCGCCGGGACTAGCCAAAAACATTCAGTACTTC
v_gene: TRBV6-5; j_gene: TRBJ1-1; abundance: NA; d_gene: TRBD1; len: 15; CDR3aa: CASRHTGGSAPEAFF; CDR3nt: TGTGCCAGCAGACACACAGGGGGCTCGGCCCCTGAAGCTTTCTTT
v_gene: TRBV9; j_gene: TRBJ2-7; abundance: NA; d_gene: NA; len: 14; CDR3aa: CASSPNPLGYEQYF; CDR3nt: TGTGCCAGCAGCCCAAACCCCCTTGGCTACGAGCAGTACTTC
v_gene: TRBV7-4; j_gene: TRBJ2-7; abundance: NA; d_gene: TRBD1; len: 15; CDR3aa: CASSLVGTATYEQYF; CDR3nt: TGTGCCAGCAGCTTAGTTGGGACAGCTACCTACGAGCAGTACTTC
v_gene: TRBV9; j_gene: TRBJ1-1; abundance: NA; d_gene: NA; len: 17; CDR3aa: CASSAQKGRVQNTEAFF; CDR3nt: TGTGCCAGCAGCGCCCAGAAGGGGAGAGTTCAGAACACTGAAGCTTTCTTT
v_gene: TRBV28; j_gene: TRBJ2-1; abundance: NA; d_gene: NA; len: 16; CDR3aa: CASSPLLGPPYNEQFF; CDR3nt: TGTGCCAGCAGCCCCTTACTAGGACCCCCCTACAATGAGCAGTTCTTC
v_gene: TRBV5-1; j_gene: TRBJ1-6; abundance: NA; d_gene: TRBD1; len: 15; CDR3aa: CASSLRDRVISPLHF; CDR3nt: TGCGCCAGCAGCTTGCGGGACAGGGTTATTTCACCCCTCCACTTT
v_gene: TRBV27; j_gene: TRBJ1-2; abundance: NA; d_gene: NA; len: 12; CDR3aa: CASGRRQYGYTF; CDR3nt: TGTGCCAGCGGGAGGAGGCAATATGGCTACACCTTC
v_gene: TRBV14; j_gene: TRBJ1-2; abundance: NA; d_gene: NA; len: 13; CDR3aa: CASSQIRTYGYTF; CDR3nt: TGTGCCAGCAGCCAAATCCGTACCTATGGCTACACCTTC
v_gene: TRBV13; j_gene: TRBJ2-1; abundance: NA; d_gene: NA; len: 14; CDR3aa: CASSLVGLRNEQFF; CDR3nt: TGTGCCAGCAGCTTAGTGGGGCTTCGGAATGAGCAGTTCTTC
v_gene: TRBV9; j_gene: TRBJ1-1; abundance: NA; d_gene: NA; len: 16; CDR3aa: CASSVGGRPMNTEAFF; CDR3nt: TGTGCCAGCAGCGTAGGGGGCAGACCTATGAACACTGAAGCTTTCTTT
v_gene: TRBV6-5; j_gene: TRBJ1-3; abundance: once; d_gene: NA; len: 15; CDR3aa: CASRITGRFGNTIYF; CDR3nt: TGTGCCAGCAGGATAACAGGGAGATTCGGAAACACCATATATTTT
v_gene: TRBV4-3; j_gene: TRBJ1-5; abundance: NA; d_gene: NA; len: 15; CDR3aa: CASSQAGSRGQPQHF; CDR3nt: TGCGCCAGCAGCCAAGCGGGGTCTCGAGGTCAGCCCCAGCATTTT
v_gene: TRBV5-1; j_gene: TRBJ2-1; abundance: few; d_gene: TRBD2; len: 15; CDR3aa: CASSLAGRAYNEQFF; CDR3nt: TGCGCCAGCAGCTTGGCGGGGAGGGCCTACAATGAGCAGTTCTTC
v_gene: TRBV7-2; j_gene: TRBJ2-7; abundance: NA; d_gene: TRBD2; len: 18; CDR3aa: CASSLDSPVTSGSYEQYF; CDR3nt: TGTGCCAGCAGCTTAGATTCCCCAGTTACTAGCGGGAGTTACGAGCAGTACTTC
v_gene: TRBV4-2; j_gene: TRBJ1-3; abundance: few; d_gene: NA; len: 15; CDR3aa: CASSQVGTYGNTIYF; CDR3nt: TGTGCCAGCAGCCAAGTGGGAACTTACGGAAACACCATATATTTT
v_gene: TRBV28; j_gene: TRBJ2-7; abundance: NA; d_gene: NA; len: 13; CDR3aa: CASSRPGAYEQYF; CDR3nt: TGTGCCAGCAGTCGACCGGGGGCCTACGAGCAGTACTTC
v_gene: TRBV6-5; j_gene: TRBJ2-7; abundance: NA; d_gene: NA; len: 15; CDR3aa: CASSYQGPSSYEQYF; CDR3nt: TGTGCCAGCAGTTACCAGGGTCCTAGCTCCTACGAGCAGTACTTC
v_gene: TRBV7-2; j_gene: TRBJ2-1; abundance: NA; d_gene: NA; len: 13; CDR3aa: CASSLDEHNEQFF; CDR3nt: TGTGCCAGCAGCTTAGACGAACACAATGAGCAGTTCTTC
v_gene: TRBV28; j_gene: TRBJ2-7; abundance: NA; d_gene: NA; len: 14; CDR3aa: CASSLFQGPYEQYF; CDR3nt: TGTGCCAGCAGTTTATTTCAGGGACCCTACGAGCAGTACTTC
v_gene: TRBV4-2; j_gene: TRBJ2-7; abundance: NA; d_gene: NA; len: 14; CDR3aa: CASSQATGTSEEYF; CDR3nt: TGTGCCAGCAGCCAAGCTACCGGGACCTCAGAGGAGTACTTC
v_gene: TRBV19; j_gene: TRBJ2-7; abundance: NA; d_gene: TRBD2; len: 15; CDR3aa: CASSLLSGSIYEQYF; CDR3nt: TGTGCCAGTAGCCTATTGAGCGGGAGTATCTACGAGCAGTACTTC
v_gene: TRBV23-1; j_gene: TRBJ1-5; abundance: once; d_gene: NA; len: 14; CDR3aa: CASSHPSSGQPQHF; CDR3nt: TGCGCCAGCAGCCACCCCTCGTCCGGTCAGCCCCAGCATTTT
v_gene: TRBV7-3; j_gene: TRBJ2-7; abundance: NA; d_gene: TRBD1; len: 13; CDR3aa: CASSWDRGYEQYF; CDR3nt: TGTGCCAGCAGTTGGGACAGGGGTTACGAGCAGTACTTC
v_gene: TRBV6-5; j_gene: TRBJ2-1; abundance: NA; d_gene: TRBD2; len: 16; CDR3aa: CASSYSGSGVYNEQFF; CDR3nt: TGTGCCAGCAGTTACTCGGGTAGCGGGGTTTACAATGAGCAGTTCTTC
v_gene: TRBV6-1; j_gene: TRBJ2-1; abundance: NA; d_gene: NA; len: 14; CDR3aa: CASSLRGGVNEQFF; CDR3nt: TGTGCCAGCAGTCTAAGGGGGGGAGTCAATGAGCAGTTCTTC
v_gene: TRBV7-2; j_gene: TRBJ2-7; abundance: NA; d_gene: TRBD1; len: 14; CDR3aa: CASSCKTGRYEQYF; CDR3nt: TGTGCCAGCAGTTGTAAGACAGGGCGCTACGAGCAGTACTTC
v_gene: TRBV11-3; j_gene: TRBJ1-1; abundance: NA; d_gene: NA; len: 15; CDR3aa: CASSLDPPRYTEAFF; CDR3nt: TGTGCCAGCAGCTTAGATCCCCCCCGATACACTGAAGCTTTCTTT
v_gene: TRBV4-3; j_gene: TRBJ2-1; abundance: NA; d_gene: NA; len: 19; CDR3aa: CASSQEGPYSGLAYNEQFF; CDR3nt: TGCGCCAGCAGCCAAGAGGGTCCTTATAGCGGTCTCGCCTACAATGAGCAGTTCTTC
v_gene: TRBV4-2; j_gene: TRBJ2-5; abundance: once; d_gene: NA; len: 15; CDR3aa: CASSQERPGGETQYF; CDR3nt: TGTGCCAGCAGCCAAGAAAGACCTGGCGGAGAGACCCAGTACTTC
v_gene: TRBV2; j_gene: TRBJ1-4; abundance: NA; d_gene: NA; len: 19; CDR3aa: CASSVSIWDPIFWREKLFF; CDR3nt: TGTGCCAGCAGTGTCTCTATTTGGGACCCTATTTTTTGGCGCGAAAAACTGTTTTTT
v_gene: TRBV19; j_gene: TRBJ2-1; abundance: NA; d_gene: NA; len: 12; CDR3aa: CASSIKGGEQFF; CDR3nt: TGTGCCAGTAGTATTAAGGGGGGTGAGCAGTTCTTC
v_gene: TRBV4-2; j_gene: TRBJ2-1; abundance: once; d_gene: NA; len: 17; CDR3aa: CASSQEGTGLFHNEQFF; CDR3nt: TGTGCCAGCAGCCAAGAAGGTACGGGCCTTTTCCACAATGAGCAGTTCTTC
v_gene: TRBV9; j_gene: TRBJ2-3; abundance: NA; d_gene: TRBD2; len: 18; CDR3aa: CASSSGTSGGTSTDTQYF; CDR3nt: TGTGCCAGCAGCTCCGGGACTAGCGGGGGGACTAGCACAGATACGCAGTATTTT